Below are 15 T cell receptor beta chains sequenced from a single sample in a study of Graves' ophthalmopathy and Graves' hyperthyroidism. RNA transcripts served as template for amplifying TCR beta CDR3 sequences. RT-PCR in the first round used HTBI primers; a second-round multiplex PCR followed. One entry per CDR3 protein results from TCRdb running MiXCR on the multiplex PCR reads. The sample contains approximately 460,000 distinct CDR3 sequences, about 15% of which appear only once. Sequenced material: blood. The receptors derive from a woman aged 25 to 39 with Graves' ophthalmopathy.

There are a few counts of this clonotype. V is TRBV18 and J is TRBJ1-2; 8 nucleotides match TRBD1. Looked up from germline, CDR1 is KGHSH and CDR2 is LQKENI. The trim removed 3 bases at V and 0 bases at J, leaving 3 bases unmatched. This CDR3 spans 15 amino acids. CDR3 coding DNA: TGTGCCAGCTCACCCGGGACAGGTCCTAACTATGGCTACACCTTC. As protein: CASSPGTGPNYGYTF.

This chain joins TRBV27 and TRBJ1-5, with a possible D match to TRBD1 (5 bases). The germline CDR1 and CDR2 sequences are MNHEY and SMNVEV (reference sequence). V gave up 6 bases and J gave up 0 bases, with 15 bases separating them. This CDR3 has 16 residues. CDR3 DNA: TGTGCCAGCAGCCCCCTTGGGGGGGGTAGCAATCAGCCCCAGCATTTT. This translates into CASSPLGGGSNQPQHF.

CDR3 coding DNA: TGTGCCAGCAGTATCTTACGGACAGGGAGGGTGGATTCACCCCTCCACTTT. Translating gives CASSILRTGRVDSPLHF. The chain has TRBV28 and TRBJ1-6; TRBD1 matches at 8 bases. V shed 5 bases and J 8 bases; nucleotides not matched to a gene: 14. Germline V gene data show CDR1 as MDHEN and CDR2 as SYDVKM. This CDR3 comprises 17 residues.

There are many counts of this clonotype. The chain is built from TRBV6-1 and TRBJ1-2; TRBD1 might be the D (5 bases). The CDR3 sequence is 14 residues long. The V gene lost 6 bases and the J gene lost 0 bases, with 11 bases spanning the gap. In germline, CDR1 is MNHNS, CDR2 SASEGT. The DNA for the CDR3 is TGTGCCAGCAGGGAGCGGGGGGCTAACTATGGCTACACCTTC. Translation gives CASRERGANYGYTF.

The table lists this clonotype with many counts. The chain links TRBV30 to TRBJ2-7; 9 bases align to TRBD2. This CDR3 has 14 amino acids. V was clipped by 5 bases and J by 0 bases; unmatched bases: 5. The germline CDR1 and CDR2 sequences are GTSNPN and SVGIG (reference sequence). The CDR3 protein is CAWSGSGSSYEQYF. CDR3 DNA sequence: TGTGCCTGGTCTGGTAGCGGGAGCTCCTACGAGCAGTACTTC. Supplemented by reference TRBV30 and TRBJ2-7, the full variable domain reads SQTIHQWPATLVQPVGSPLSLECTVEGTSNPNLYWYRQAAGRGLQLLFYSVGIGQISSEVPQNLSASRPQDRQFILSSKKLLLSDSGFYLCAWSGSGSSYEQYFGPGTRLTVT.

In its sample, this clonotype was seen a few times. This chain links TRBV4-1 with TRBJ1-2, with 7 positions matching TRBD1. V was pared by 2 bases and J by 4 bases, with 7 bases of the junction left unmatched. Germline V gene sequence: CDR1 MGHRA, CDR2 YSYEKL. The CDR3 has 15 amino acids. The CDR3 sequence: CASSQRRQGVYGYTF. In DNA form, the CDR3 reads TGCGCCAGCAGCCAAAGGAGACAGGGAGTCTATGGCTACACCTTC.

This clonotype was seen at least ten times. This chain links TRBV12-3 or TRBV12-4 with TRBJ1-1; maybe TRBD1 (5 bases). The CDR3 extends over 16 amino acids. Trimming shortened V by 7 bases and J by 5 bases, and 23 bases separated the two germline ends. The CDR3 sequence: CASTAGVGGLWTEAFF. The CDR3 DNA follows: TGTGCCAGCACCGCCGGGGTCGGGGGATTGTGGACTGAAGCTTTCTTT.

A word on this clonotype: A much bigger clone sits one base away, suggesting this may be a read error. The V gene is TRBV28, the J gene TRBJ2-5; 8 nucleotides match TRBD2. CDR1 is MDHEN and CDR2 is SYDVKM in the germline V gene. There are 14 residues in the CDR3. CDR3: CASNVGRAGETKYF. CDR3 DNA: TGTGCCAGCAATGTCGGGAGGGCCGGGGAGACCAAGTACTTC.

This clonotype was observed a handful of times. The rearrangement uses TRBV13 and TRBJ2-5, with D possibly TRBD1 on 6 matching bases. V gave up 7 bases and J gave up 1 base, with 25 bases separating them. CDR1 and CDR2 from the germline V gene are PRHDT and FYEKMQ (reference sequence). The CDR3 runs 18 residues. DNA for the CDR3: TGTGCCAGCACCATTCTCCGGGACACCAGAACCGCCCAAGAGACCCAGTACTTC. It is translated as CASTILRDTRTAQETQYF.

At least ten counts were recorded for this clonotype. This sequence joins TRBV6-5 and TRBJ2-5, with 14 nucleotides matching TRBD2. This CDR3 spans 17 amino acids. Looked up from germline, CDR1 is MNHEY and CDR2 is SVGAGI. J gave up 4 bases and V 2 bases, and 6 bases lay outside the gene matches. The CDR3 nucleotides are TGTGCCAGCAGTTACAGGGGACTAGCGGGAGCCCCAGAGACCCAGTACTTC. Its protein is CASSYRGLAGAPETQYF.

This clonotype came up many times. The CDR3, as DNA: TGCAGCGTTGACAGGGGGCCGGGAGAGCAGTACTTC. Translated: CSVDRGPGEQYF. The rearrangement joins TRBV29-1 to TRBJ2-7; TRBD1 matches 8 bases. This CDR3 spans 12 amino acids. The V and J ends lost 3 bases and 7 bases, in that order; junction bases with no gene match: 5. From germline, CDR1 is SQVTM and CDR2 ANQGSEA.

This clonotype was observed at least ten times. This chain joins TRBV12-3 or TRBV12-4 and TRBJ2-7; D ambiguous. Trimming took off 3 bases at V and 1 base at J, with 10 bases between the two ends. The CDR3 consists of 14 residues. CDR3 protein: CASSFLGKSYEQYF. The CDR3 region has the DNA TGTGCCAGCAGTTTTTTGGGCAAATCCTACGAGCAGTACTTC.

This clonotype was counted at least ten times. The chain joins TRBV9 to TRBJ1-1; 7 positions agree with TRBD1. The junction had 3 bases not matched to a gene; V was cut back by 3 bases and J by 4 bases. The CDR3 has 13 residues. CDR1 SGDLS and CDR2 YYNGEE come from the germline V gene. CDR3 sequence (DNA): TGTGCCAGCAGCGCGGGGACAGCCACTGAAGCTTTCTTT. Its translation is CASSAGTATEAFF. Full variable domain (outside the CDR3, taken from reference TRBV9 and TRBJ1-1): DSGVTQTPKHLITATGQRVTLRCSPRSGDLSVYWYQQSLDQGLQFLIQYYNGEERAKGNILERFSAQQFPDLHSELNLSSLELGDSALYFCASSAGTATEAFFGQGTRLTVV.

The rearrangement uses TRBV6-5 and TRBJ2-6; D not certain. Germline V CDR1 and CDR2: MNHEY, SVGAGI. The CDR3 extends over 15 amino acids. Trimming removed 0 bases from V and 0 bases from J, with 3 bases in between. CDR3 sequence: CASSYSASGANVLTF. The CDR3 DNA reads TGTGCCAGCAGTTACTCGGCCTCTGGGGCCAACGTCCTGACTTTC.

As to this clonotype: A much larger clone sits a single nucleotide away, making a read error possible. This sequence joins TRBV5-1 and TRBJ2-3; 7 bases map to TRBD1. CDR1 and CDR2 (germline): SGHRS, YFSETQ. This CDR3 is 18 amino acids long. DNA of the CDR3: TGCGCCAGCAGCGGGAGACAGGGAAGAGGGGCTAGCACAGATACGCAGTCTTTT. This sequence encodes CASSGRQGRGASTDTQSF. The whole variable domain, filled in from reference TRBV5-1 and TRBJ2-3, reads KAGVTQTPRYLIKTRGQQVTLSCSPISGHRSVSWYQQTPGQGLQFLFEYFSETQRNKGNFPGRFSGRQFSNSRSEMNVSTLELGDSALYLCASSGRQGRGASTDTQSFGPGTRLTVL.